The 25 T cell receptor beta chains presented below share a single source sample, sequenced in a study of vaccination effects on CD4 cells after COVID-19 (dated by TCRdb to the early 2020s). Antigen specificity for these receptors is unknown. Libraries were constructed by the immunoSEQ multiplex PCR assay. Entries here come from immuneACCESS through TCRdb and include only in-frame sequences with V and J called. Some clones fail to appear in such tables; in the studies checked, an unresolved V gene covers under half of the shortfall, and the cause of the remainder is unknown. The sample table holds roughly 75,000 clones, of which roughly three quarters were seen once. In total, the top ten clones hold roughly 4% of the sample. The ViraFEST assay stimulated PBMC with viral peptide pools and then used TCR sequencing to identify antigen-specific CD4+ T cell clonotypes by expansion. After roughly 11 days of culture, CD4+ T cells were isolated with the EasySep CD4+ T cell isolation kit. The absence of prior SARS-CoV-2 infection in healthy vaccine recipients was confirmed by negative nucleocapsid antibodies before and after vaccination.

The source material was CD4+ T cells from PBMCs cultured with HCoV-OC43 spike peptides, sampled before COVID-19 vaccination. The cell subset or site label here, explained by the study, means: HCoV-OC43 spike overlapping peptide pool stimulation. Receptors originate from a human donor who received a COVID-19 vaccine.

The rearrangement joins TRBV5-1 to TRBJ1-2, with no clear D. The CDR3 is 12 residues long. V dropped 4 bases and J dropped 5 bases, with 9 bases sitting between them. CDR1 and CDR2 from the germline V gene are SGHRS and YFSETQ. DNA for the CDR3: TGCGCCAGCAGCGTAGGGATTTATGGCTACACCTTC. Amino acid sequence: CASSVGIYGYTF.

The chain combines TRBV7-9 with TRBJ1-4; 7 nucleotides agree with TRBD1. Germline V gene lookup returns CDR1 SEHNR and CDR2 FQNEAQ (reference sequence). V shed 2 bases and J 8 bases; nucleotides not matched to a gene: 8. The CDR3 is 15 residues long. The CDR3 region has the DNA TGTGCCAGCAGCTTAATGGGACAGCAGCCCGAAAAACTGTTTTTT. Its protein is CASSLMGQQPEKLFF.

This clone was seen a handful of times. Here the CDR3 DNA reads TGCGCCAGCAGCACCGCGACTTCGACAGGGGGCACTGAAGCTTTCTTT. It translates to CASSTATSTGGTEAFF. This rearrangement joins TRBV5-1 to TRBJ1-1; 9 bases line up with TRBD1. CDR1 is SGHRS and CDR2 is YFSETQ in the germline V gene. CDR3 length equals 16 residues. J was trimmed by 4 bases and V by 4 bases; bases with no gene match: 11. Based on the CDR3 plus reference TRBV5-1 and TRBJ1-1, the full variable domain is KAGVTQTPRYLIKTRGQQVTLSCSPISGHRSVSWYQQTPGQGLQFLFEYFSETQRNKGNFPGRFSGRQFSNSRSEMNVSTLELGDSALYLCASSTATSTGGTEAFFGQGTRLTVV.

The chain couples TRBV7-2 to TRBJ2-5; D remains ambiguous. CDR1 and CDR2 (germline): SGHTA, FQGNSA. This CDR3 region has 15 residues. V was cut by 0 bases and J by 2 bases, with 10 bases left in between. The CDR3 region has the DNA TGTGCCAGCAGCTTAGCAAATGGAGCTCAAGAGACCCAGTACTTC. Encoded protein: CASSLANGAQETQYF.

This clone was found a few times. The V and J genes are TRBV18 and TRBJ2-5, with D unresolved. Germline CDR1 is KGHSH and CDR2 is LQKENI. The CDR3 is 14 amino acids. V lost 0 bases to trimming and J lost 0 bases, with 5 bases between them. CDR3 sequence: CASSPPGNQETQYF. DNA for the CDR3: TGTGCCAGCTCACCACCGGGGAACCAAGAGACCCAGTACTTC.

This clone has only a few counts. The rearrangement joins TRBV29-1 to TRBJ1-2, with D maybe TRBD1 (5 bases). Germline lookup yields CDR1 SQVTM and CDR2 ANQGSEA. Trimming removed 6 bases from V and 8 bases from J, with 22 bases in between. The CDR3 covers 14 residues. The CDR3 DNA follows: TGCAGCGTGGTTGAGGGGACGGCCGGAAGGGGCTACACCTTC. It codes for CSVVEGTAGRGYTF.

This chain uses TRBV29-1 with TRBJ1-2, with 9 bases matching TRBD1. The CDR3 has 15 residues. With 6 bases clipped from V and 7 bases from J, the junction kept 15 bases outside the gene matches. The germline V gene encodes CDR1 SQVTM and CDR2 ANQGSEA. CDR3 in amino acids: CSVGRVQGAGSGYTF. Here the CDR3 DNA reads TGCAGCGTCGGGAGGGTACAGGGGGCAGGCTCTGGCTACACCTTC.

The chain joins TRBV13 to TRBJ2-1, with 9 positions matching TRBD1. V shed 3 bases and J 15 bases; nucleotides not matched to a gene: 12. The germline V gene has CDR1 PRHDT and CDR2 FYEKMQ (reference sequence). The CDR3 consists of 14 residues. The CDR3 loop reads CASSFDRDRVLLFF. CDR3 coding DNA: TGTGCCAGCAGCTTCGACCGGGACAGGGTACTCTTGTTCTTC.

Regarding this clone: One end of the junction fails to match germline, which may point to a read error. The V gene is TRBV28, the J gene TRBJ2-3, with 9 bases that match TRBD2. Germline lookup yields CDR1 MDHEN and CDR2 SYDVKM. CDR3 length equals 16 residues. In DNA form, the CDR3 reads TGTGCCAGCAGTACCACTAGCGGGTCGAGCATAGATACGCAGTATTTT. Translation gives CASSTTSGSSIDTQYF. Variable domain in full (rest from reference TRBV28 and TRBJ2-3): DVKVTQSSRYLVKRTGEKVFLECVQDMDHENMFWYRQDPGLGLRLIYFSYDVKMKEKGDIPEGYSVSREKKERFSLILESASTNQTSMYLCASSTTSGSSIDTQYFGPGTRLTVL.

The V call is TRBV5-1, the J call TRBJ2-3; possibly TRBD1 for D (6 bases). V lost 4 bases to trimming and J lost 1 base, with 10 bases between them. CDR3 length: 14 residues. CDR1 and CDR2 from the germline V gene are SGHRS and YFSETQ. The CDR3 loop is CASSARQGTDTQYF. In nucleotides, the CDR3 is TGCGCCAGCAGCGCCCGACAGGGCACAGATACGCAGTATTTT. Filled out from reference TRBV5-1 and TRBJ2-3, the complete variable domain reads KAGVTQTPRYLIKTRGQQVTLSCSPISGHRSVSWYQQTPGQGLQFLFEYFSETQRNKGNFPGRFSGRQFSNSRSEMNVSTLELGDSALYLCASSARQGTDTQYFGPGTRLTVL.

The chain uses TRBV6-1 and TRBJ1-5; no definite D call. This CDR3 region has 16 residues. With 2 bases removed from V and 5 bases from J, the gap between germline ends came to 16 bases. Germline V gives CDR1 MNHNS, CDR2 SASEGT. CDR3 sequence: CASSEYTRVRDQPQHF. DNA of the CDR3: TGTGCCAGCAGTGAATACACACGGGTAAGGGATCAGCCCCAGCATTTT.

The chain has TRBV28 and TRBJ2-2; tentatively, D is TRBD2 (6 bases). This CDR3 comprises 14 residues. The V end was cut by 5 bases, the J end by 5 bases, with 12 bases between. The germline CDR1 and CDR2 sequences are MDHEN and SYDVKM. Written as DNA, the CDR3 is TGTGCCAGCAGTCCCCGCCGGGGGACCGGGGAGCTGTTTTTT. Translating gives CASSPRRGTGELFF.

The chain links TRBV3-1 (or the pseudogene TRBV3-2) to TRBJ1-4; no clear D gene. Germline-derived CDR1 and CDR2 are LGHDT and YNNKEL (reference sequence). V was shortened by 0 bases and J by 1 base, with 6 bases between the two germline ends. This CDR3 comprises 15 residues. The CDR3 DNA sequence: TGTGCCAGCAGCCAAGAAATTCGAACTAATGAAAAACTGTTTTTT. It is translated as CASSQEIRTNEKLFF.

This clone appeared a few times. This sequence joins TRBV27 and TRBJ1-5; no clear D. CDR1 is MNHEY and CDR2 is SMNVEV in the germline V gene (reference sequence). This CDR3 spans 13 amino acids. V lost 0 bases and J lost 3, with 3 bases in between. CDR3 bases: TGTGCCAGCAGTTTATCGATCAATCAGCCCCAGCATTTT. Its protein is CASSLSINQPQHF.

This clone came up a few times. Other nucleotide sequences in the sample specify the same CDR3. CDR3 amino acids: CASSQDGGGSPLHF. The CDR3 DNA sequence: TGTGCCAGCAGCCAAGATGGGGGGGGATCACCCCTCCACTTT. The chain is built from TRBV3-1 (or the pseudogene TRBV3-2) and TRBJ1-6, with D perhaps TRBD1 (5 bases). Looked up from germline, CDR1 is LGHDT and CDR2 is YNNKEL (reference sequence). The V end lost 0 bases, the J end lost 10 bases, and 10 bases lay between the germline ends. The CDR3 has 14 amino acids.

V is TRBV7-3 and J is TRBJ1-5; D might be TRBD1 (6 bases). Germline V gives CDR1 SGHTA, CDR2 FQGTGA. V lost 2 bases to trimming and J lost 5 bases, with 13 bases between them. There are 15 residues in the CDR3. CDR3: CASSLYGGMDQPQHF. CDR3 bases: TGTGCCAGCAGCTTATACGGGGGCATGGATCAGCCCCAGCATTTT.

This sequence joins TRBV5-8 and TRBJ2-3; a possible D gene is TRBD1 (5 bases). The germline V and J ends were trimmed by 7 bases and 0 bases, with 21 bases remaining between them. Germline V CDR1 and CDR2: SGHTS, YDEGEE. This CDR3 has 17 amino acids. CDR3 nucleotide sequence: TGTGCCAGCCCTAAAGATCCAGGGTACTCTAGCACAGATACGCAGTATTTT. It yields the protein CASPKDPGYSSTDTQYF. Combining the CDR3 with reference TRBV5-8 and TRBJ2-3 gives the whole variable domain EAGVTQSPTHLIKTRGQQATLRCSPISGHTSVYWYQQALGLGLQFLLWYDEGEERNRGNFPPRFSGRQFPNYSSELNVNALELEDSALYLCASPKDPGYSSTDTQYFGPGTRLTVL.

The chain is built from TRBV7-2 and TRBJ1-1; the D is unclear. V was cut by 1 base and J by 1 base, with 4 bases left in between. The CDR3 has 13 amino acids. Per the germline V gene, CDR1 is SGHTA and CDR2 is FQGNSA. The CDR3 protein is CASSLVENTEAFF. CDR3 sequence (DNA): TGTGCCAGCAGCTTAGTAGAGAACACTGAAGCTTTCTTT.

The rearrangement uses TRBV12-5 and TRBJ1-5; D gene uncertain. V lost 1 base, J lost 4 bases, and 2 bases lay in between. The CDR3 covers 12 residues. The germline V gene encodes CDR1 LGHNT and CDR2 FRNRAP. CDR3 region: CASGLDNQPQHF. DNA of the CDR3: TGTGCTAGTGGTTTGGATAATCAGCCCCAGCATTTT.

The gene calls are TRBV7-2 and TRBJ2-5, with TRBD1 matching 9 bases. Germline CDR1 SGHTA, CDR2 FQGNSA. V lost 5 bases to trimming and J lost 5 bases; unmatched junction nucleotides: 6. The CDR3 is 14 amino acids. The CDR3 loop is CASSPQGAGETQYF. CDR3 DNA: TGTGCCAGCAGCCCACAGGGGGCGGGTGAGACCCAGTACTTC.

Concerning this clone: Sequence at one end of the junction differs from germline and may be a read error. V and J are TRBV28 and TRBJ1-2; a possible D gene is TRBD1 (5 bases). Looked up from germline, CDR1 is MDHEN and CDR2 is SYDVKM. The CDR3 sequence is 13 residues long. In DNA form, the CDR3 reads TGTGCCAGCAGGGGACGCCAGAACTCTGGCTACACCTTC. This translates into CASRGRQNSGYTF.

The chain uses TRBV2 and TRBJ1-1, with a weak D call TRBD1 (6 bases). The CDR3 totals 13 residues. Between the trimmed V and J ends, which lost 8 bases and 10 bases, there was a span of 20 bases. Per germline, CDR1 SNHLY and CDR2 FYNNEI. The CDR3 loop is CASQPFPGHVAFF. The CDR3 DNA sequence: TGTGCCAGCCAACCTTTTCCGGGACATGTAGCTTTCTTT.

The chain is built from TRBV2 and TRBJ1-1; D may be TRBD1 (6 bases). Germline CDR1 and CDR2: SNHLY and FYNNEI. The CDR3 sequence is 13 residues long. Trimming removed 6 bases from V and 4 bases from J, with 12 bases in between. CDR3 region: CASSLRGLTEAFF. CDR3 bases: TGTGCCAGCAGCCTCAGGGGCCTCACTGAAGCTTTCTTT.

This clone was counted a few times. The chain is built from TRBV6-6 and TRBJ1-2; tentatively, D is TRBD1 (6 bases). CDR3 length: 14 residues. The ends were cut back, 7 bases at V and 0 bases at J, with 12 bases in the middle. Germline V gene lookup returns CDR1 MNHNY and CDR2 SVGAGI (reference sequence). Written as DNA, the CDR3 is TGTGCCAGCATCTTAGGGGGGACTAACTATGGCTACACCTTC. Translated: CASILGGTNYGYTF.

This sequence joins TRBV4-2 and TRBJ1-2; 8 nucleotides line up with TRBD1. V dropped 1 base and J dropped 4; count of bases not matched to a gene: 2. Germline V lookup: CDR1 LGHNA, CDR2 YNFKEQ. The length of the CDR3 is 14 residues. The CDR3 here is CASSQVGTGYGYTF. CDR3 in DNA: TGTGCCAGCAGCCAAGTGGGGACAGGCTATGGCTACACCTTC.